Below, one T cell receptor (beta chain) is given with its context. CDR3 length: 15 amino acids. Deletions cut 1 base from V and 7 bases from J, with 11 bases between. Per germline, CDR1 PRHDT and CDR2 FYEKMQ (reference sequence). This specimen comes from a study of glioma-infiltrating T cells after dendritic cell vaccination. On the study more broadly: Patients received three intradermal dendritic cell vaccine injections at biweekly intervals.

Measured with immunoSEQ multiplex PCR; TCRdb has only the in-frame clones, and not every one. This sample yields about 92,000 clones, of which over 75% are seen a single time; around 14% belongs to the top ten. Sequencing used blood, obtained before dendritic cell vaccination. This receptor was obtained from a human donor with glioblastoma. The J gene is TRBJ1-6, the V gene TRBV13, with D unresolved. The CDR3 sequence is CASSLDPEQNSPLHF. As DNA, the CDR3 is TGTGCCAGCAGCTTAGACCCGGAACAGAATTCACCCCTCCACTTT. The full variable domain, its missing parts supplied by reference TRBV13 and TRBJ1-6, is AAGVIQSPRHLIKEKRETATLKCYPIPRHDTVYWYQQGPGQDPQFLISFYEKMQSDKGSIPDRFSAQQFSDYHSELNMSSLELGDSALYFCASSLDPEQNSPLHFGNGTRLTVT.